Presented here are 21 T cell receptor beta chains from one specimen sequenced in a study of regulatory T cells in long-lasting Graves disease. In building TCR beta libraries, iRepertoire HTBI primers were used together with Arm-PCR of CDR3 regions. TCRdb independently ran MiXCR on the multiplex PCR reads; one entry per CDR3 protein. The sample holds about 540,000 distinct CDR3 sequences, about 13% seen once. Time point meaning: newly diagnosed GD, antithyroid drugs for less than 3 months. Scientists built the TCR library using RNA that was extracted from PBMCs. These same data were also listed under a study on T cells in Graves' hyperthyroidism and ophthalmopathy.

The sequencing used peripheral blood mononuclear cells (PBMCs), collected at new diagnosis, from a patient treated with antithyroid drugs. These receptors came from a young man with Graves disease.

This clonotype came up a few times. The chain is built from TRBV5-1 and TRBJ2-2; 7 positions match TRBD1. Germline CDR1 reads SGHRS; CDR2 reads YFSETQ. V lost 3 bases to trimming and J lost 6 bases; unmatched junction nucleotides: 2. This CDR3 has 13 amino acids. CDR3 region: CASSYRGSGELFF. The CDR3 coding sequence is TGCGCCAGCAGCTACAGGGGATCCGGGGAGCTGTTTTTT.

The table lists this clonotype with many counts. This chain connects TRBV20-1 to TRBJ2-7; maybe TRBD1 (6 bases). Germline V gene lookup returns CDR1 DFQATT and CDR2 SNEGSKA (reference sequence). The CDR3 is made up of 13 amino acids. V was pared by 0 bases and J by 3 bases, with 9 bases between. The CDR3 region has the DNA TGCAGTGCTAGAGACAGGGGTAACTACGAGCAGTACTTC. This encodes CSARDRGNYEQYF.

This clonotype was seen at least ten times. The chain recombines TRBV20-1 with TRBJ1-1; D gene unclear. The CDR3 has 12 amino acids. CDR1 is DFQATT and CDR2 is SNEGSKA in the germline V gene (reference sequence). V shed 0 bases and J shed 3 bases, with 5 bases lying between them. Here the CDR3 DNA reads TGCAGTGCTAGAGATGCGCACACTGAAGCTTTCTTT. Translated: CSARDAHTEAFF.

The chain carries TRBV25-1 and TRBJ2-7; 10 positions match TRBD1. The CDR3 loop spans 16 amino acids. Germline CDR1 MGHDK, CDR2 SYGVNS. V lost 4 bases to trimming and J lost 6 bases; unmatched junction nucleotides: 12. CDR3 in DNA: TGTGCCAGCAGTGGCCCCGGGACAGGGGTATCTGGCGAGCAGTACTTC. Its protein is CASSGPGTGVSGEQYF.

This clonotype was recorded many times. This chain joins TRBV20-1 and TRBJ2-3; 12 nucleotides match TRBD2. Germline CDR1 is DFQATT and CDR2 is SNEGSKA (reference sequence). The CDR3 covers 19 residues. V dropped 2 bases and J dropped 4; count of bases not matched to a gene: 16. The CDR3 reads CSARRGLAGGPVGPDTQYF. In DNA, the CDR3 is TGCAGTGCTAGACGGGGGCTAGCGGGAGGGCCCGTTGGGCCAGATACGCAGTATTTT.

This clonotype was seen many times. The chain has TRBV25-1 and TRBJ1-1; D is undetermined. V was clipped by 1 base and J by 0 bases, with 9 bases between them. The CDR3 spans 15 residues. Looked up from germline, CDR1 is MGHDK and CDR2 is SYGVNS. The CDR3 protein is CASSESGRLNTEAFF. The CDR3, as DNA: TGTGCCAGCAGTGAATCCGGACGGCTGAACACTGAAGCTTTCTTT.

This clonotype was seen repeatedly, ten times or more. This chain connects TRBV12-3 or TRBV12-4 to TRBJ1-2; the match to TRBD1 covers 8 bases. This CDR3 spans 13 amino acids. V shed 4 bases, J shed 7 bases, and the junction held 5 bases outside the gene matches. The CDR3 region has the DNA TGTGCCAGCAGTTCGGACAGGGTTGGTGGCTACACCTTC. Translated: CASSSDRVGGYTF.

This clonotype was counted at least ten times. This chain connects TRBV6-1 to TRBJ2-7; tentative D call: TRBD1 (5 bases). CDR3 size: 13 residues. CDR1 and CDR2 (germline): MNHNS, SASEGT. V lost 1 base, J lost 2 bases, and 6 bases lay in between. CDR3: CASSEVQAYEQYF. The CDR3 nucleotides are TGTGCCAGCAGTGAAGTACAGGCCTACGAGCAGTACTTC.

Concerning this clonotype itself: The junction differs from germline at one of its ends, possibly a read error. The chain links TRBV2 to TRBJ2-3; TRBD1 is a possible D gene (6 bases). The CDR3 extends over 16 amino acids. In germline, CDR1 is SNHLY, CDR2 FYNNEI. DNA of the CDR3: TGTGTCAGCAGAGATCCCGGGACACCGGAAACAGATACGCAGTATTTT. Translating gives CVSRDPGTPETDTQYF.

This clonotype has ten or more counts. The CDR3: CASRSPRENTEAFF. In DNA form, the CDR3 reads TGTGCCAGCAGAAGCCCCAGGGAGAACACTGAAGCTTTCTTT. The rearrangement links TRBV6-1 to TRBJ1-1; a weak D match, TRBD1 (5 bases). The CDR3 is made up of 14 amino acids. Germline CDR1 and CDR2: MNHNS and SASEGT. V was cut by 6 bases and J by 1 base, with 12 bases left in between.

This clonotype was detected ten times or more. One junction end disagrees with the germline gene, perhaps due to a read error. The V and J genes are TRBV12-3 or TRBV12-4 and TRBJ1-1; perhaps TRBD1 as D (6 bases). CDR3 length equals 12 residues. Here the CDR3 reads CASSLGQSEAFF. CDR3 in DNA: TGTGCCAGCAGCTTAGGACAGTCTGAAGCTTTCTTT.

About this clonotype: Germline and junction disagree at one end, which may indicate a read error. V and J are TRBV4-2 and TRBJ2-3; 9 bases line up with TRBD2. CDR1 is LGHNA, CDR2 YNFKEQ, per germline. The CDR3 spans 17 residues. This chain's CDR3 is CASSQDLRGTSKDTQYF. In DNA, the CDR3 is TGTGCCAGCAGCCAAGATCTGCGGGGGACTAGCAAAGATACGCAGTATTTT.

In its sample, this clonotype was seen many times. This chain uses TRBV12-3 or TRBV12-4 with TRBJ2-1; TRBD1 agrees at 9 bases. The CDR3 has 14 residues. Losses at the gene ends were 11 bases for V and 2 bases for J; bases not matched to a gene: 7. As DNA, the CDR3 is TGTGCCTCCCTCCGGGACAGGGCCTACAATGAGCAGTTCTTC. It is translated as CASLRDRAYNEQFF.

This clonotype was seen a few times. This chain links TRBV5-1 with TRBJ2-5; 12 nucleotides align to TRBD1. Germline V gives CDR1 SGHRS, CDR2 YFSETQ. This CDR3 is built from 15 residues. V was clipped by 4 bases and J by 5 bases; unmatched bases: 6. CDR3: CASSRQGTGGETQYF. CDR3 nucleotide sequence: TGCGCCAGCAGCCGCCAAGGGACAGGGGGCGAGACCCAGTACTTC.

The sample holds a few counts of this clonotype. Here the CDR3 reads CASSEGQGRVTAGELFF. DNA for the CDR3: TGTGCCAGCAGTGAAGGACAGGGAAGGGTAACCGCCGGGGAGCTGTTTTTT. The chain is built from TRBV6-2 or TRBV6-3 and TRBJ2-2; 8 nucleotides agree with TRBD1. Germline V CDR1 and CDR2: MNHEY, SVGEGT. V lost 5 bases, J lost 6 bases, and 14 bases stayed unmatched. The CDR3 spans 17 residues.

J is TRBJ1-5 and V is TRBV6-1; D is unclear. Germline V lookup: CDR1 MNHNS, CDR2 SASEGT. Trimming took 6 bases from V and 0 from J, leaving 9 bases between them. The length of the CDR3 is 14 residues. CDR3 amino acids: CASSSVNSNQPQHF. As DNA, the CDR3 is TGTGCCAGCAGCTCCGTTAATAGCAATCAGCCCCAGCATTTT.

This clonotype came up many times. CDR3 nucleotides: TGTGCCAGCAGAGGACAGGGTCTCAATCAGCCCCAGCATTTT. Translating it yields CASRGQGLNQPQHF. This sequence joins TRBV6-1 and TRBJ1-5, with 8 bases identical to TRBD1. V was pared by 6 bases and J by 3 bases, with 4 bases of the junction left unmatched. The CDR3 length is 14 residues. Germline V gene data show CDR1 as MNHNS and CDR2 as SASEGT.

At least ten counts were recorded for this clonotype. The V and J genes are TRBV11-2 and TRBJ2-1; D perhaps matches TRBD1 (7 bases). The CDR3 length is 16 residues. Germline V lookup: CDR1 SGHAT, CDR2 FQNNGV. V was trimmed by 5 bases and J by 5 bases, leaving 19 bases between them. The CDR3 nucleotides are TGTGCCAGCAGCCCTATCGGGGGACAGCGACACAATGAGCAGTTCTTC. Translation gives CASSPIGGQRHNEQFF.

This clonotype appeared many times. The rearrangement links TRBV19 to TRBJ2-2; D might be TRBD2 (5 bases). Germline lookup yields CDR1 LNHDA and CDR2 SQIVND (reference sequence). V lost 10 bases and J 6 bases, leaving 18 bases between the germline ends. The CDR3 is 14 amino acids. In nucleotides, the CDR3 is TGTGCCACCACTCCCGACCCCGGGGCCGGGGAGCTGTTTTTT. Translating it yields CATTPDPGAGELFF.

The chain combines TRBV20-1 with TRBJ2-7; 14 bases line up with TRBD2. CDR1 DFQATT and CDR2 SNEGSKA come from the germline V gene (reference sequence). V gave up 3 bases and J gave up 3 bases; unmatched junction bases: 10. This CDR3 region has 17 residues. The chain's CDR3 is CSARDPGLAGVGYEQYF. CDR3 coding DNA: TGCAGTGCTAGGGACCCGGGACTAGCGGGAGTAGGCTACGAGCAGTACTTC.

This clonotype was counted between two and nine times. V usage is TRBV10-1 and J usage is TRBJ1-1; 12 bases fit TRBD1. The V and J ends lost 6 bases and 6 bases, in that order; junction bases with no gene match: 2. CDR1 WNHNN and CDR2 SYGVQD come from the germline V gene (reference sequence). CDR3 length: 13 residues. Here the CDR3 DNA reads TGCGCCAGCAGGGGACAGGGGGCGTCTGAAGCTTTCTTT. This codes for CASRGQGASEAFF.